This T cell receptor beta chain was recorded in a study of vaccination effects on CD4 cells after COVID-19. As for this clone: Antigen: not known.

Here immunoSEQ multiplex PCR was the method, and the copy in TCRdb shows in-frame clones only, minus some. The profile shows tens of thousands of clones, about 74% of them singletons. Investigators separated out CD4+ T cells once about eleven days of culture had passed. The CDR3 extends over 14 amino acids. Trimming left V 7 bases short and J 1 base short, with 13 bases between. Germline V gene sequence: CDR1 LGHNT, CDR2 FRNRAP. The chain carries TRBV12-5 and TRBJ1-1, with TRBD1 as a possible D gene (6 bases). The source is a human donor who received a COVID-19 vaccine. The sequenced sample was CD4+ T cells from PBMCs cultured without peptide, obtained before COVID-19 vaccination. CDR3 region: CASVQGPPNTEAFF. The CDR3 DNA reads TGTGCTAGTGTACAGGGACCCCCGAACACTGAAGCTTTCTTT.